The rows below give T cell receptor beta chains drawn from one sample of a study of blood T cell repertoires in COVID-19. The table came from immunoSEQ multiplex PCR; TCRdb's copy has only in-frame clones and leaves some out. The sample shows hundreds of thousands of clones, 86% of them seen only once. Sequencing used PBMCs or T cells enriched from blood (not recorded which). The receptors come from a middle-aged man who had recovered from COVID-19. The conserved cysteine and the conserved F or W are not part of the CDR3 here.

j_call v_call cdr3_aa
TRBJ1-3 TRBV9 ASSDQTGSSGNTIY
TRBJ1-6 TRBV4-1 ASSQGFLVDRGIPLH
TRBJ2-5 TRBV2 ASSATSGGGETQY
TRBJ1-1 TRBV6-5 ASSYSYGNTEAF
TRBJ2-3 TRBV30 AWSGIAGSDTQY
TRBJ1-1 TRBV3-1/TRBV3-2 ASSRGQGTPEAF
TRBJ2-7 TRBV11-2 ASSLAGGPYEQY
TRBJ1-4 TRBV18 ASSPSTGNEKLF
TRBJ2-5 TRBV3-1/TRBV3-2 ASSQDRSSGGTETQY
TRBJ2-5 TRBV9 ASSAKPTGQETQY
TRBJ2-7 TRBV7-9 ASSPPLTGSYEQY
TRBJ1-2 TRBV6-5 ASTLHWGGPDGYT
TRBJ1-6 TRBV7-9 ASSSSGTGGSPLH
TRBJ1-2 TRBV2 ASSVPRQVYGYT
TRBJ2-2 TRBV7-9 ASSLDETGELF
TRBJ1-6 TRBV3-1/TRBV3-2 ASSLGTGLDSPLH
TRBJ2-6 TRBV3-1/TRBV3-2 ASSQDSSGANVLT
TRBJ2-3 TRBV24-1 ATSAGGTDTQY
TRBJ2-7 TRBV10-3 AITAGYEQY
TRBJ1-4 TRBV3-1/TRBV3-2 ASSQGGTGKLF
TRBJ1-3 TRBV27 ASSSRSGNTIY
TRBJ1-2 TRBV7-2 ASSYRGRDYGYT
TRBJ2-7 TRBV19 ASSSGGTYEQY
TRBJ2-2 TRBV6-5 ASSWVGGGTGELF
TRBJ2-7 TRBV4-2 ASSQDLGGRQQY
TRBJ2-5 TRBV7-2 ASSLLGNLETQY
TRBJ2-7 TRBV12-3/TRBV12-4 ASGPRGPHEQY
TRBJ1-4 TRBV30 AWSVRYNEKLF